These T cell receptor beta chains were read from a single sample in a study of T cell responses to AZD1222 COVID-19 vaccine. Profiled with immunoSEQ multiplex PCR; TCRdb holds only in-frame clones, not every one. This sample has some 150,000 clones; 85% to 95% occur once, and the top ten carry about 1.6%. The sample here was peripheral blood, taken 28 days after the second AZD1222 dose. These receptors were obtained from an adult who received the AZD1222 COVID-19 vaccine. The CDR3 runs from the conserved cysteine through the conserved F or W. Each record gives: J gene, D gene, clone size, V gene, CDR3 protein, CDR3 DNA. The D gene is left open where the match is weak. Part of the rows lack a size; the others show once, few, many or a class for expanded clones.

>TRBJ1-1|NA|NA|TRBV19
CASSITGFTAAAEAFF
TGTGCCAGTAGTATTACCGGGTTCACGGCAGCGGCTGAAGCTTTCTTT
>TRBJ1-5|NA|NA|TRBV27
CASSFFGDLGSNQPQHF
TGTGCCAGCAGTTTCTTCGGGGATCTGGGGAGCAATCAGCCCCAGCATTTT
>TRBJ1-4|NA|NA|TRBV4-1
CASSQVADEIWEKLFF
TGCGCCAGCAGCCAAGTTGCCGACGAGATCTGGGAAAAACTGTTTTTT
>TRBJ2-1|NA|NA|TRBV5-4
CASSFREGNEQFF
TGTGCCAGCAGCTTTCGAGAGGGGAATGAGCAGTTCTTC
>TRBJ2-1|NA|NA|TRBV7-9
CASSPGTNRLAQFF
TGTGCCAGCAGCCCCGGGACCAACCGGTTGGCGCAGTTCTTC
>TRBJ2-1|NA|once|TRBV7-8
CASSLVLVGLRQFF
TGTGCCAGCAGCTTAGTGCTAGTAGGGTTGAGACAGTTCTTC
>TRBJ2-7|NA|NA|TRBV4-1
CASRKRTLVDEQYF
TGCGCCAGCAGAAAGCGGACCCTTGTGGACGAGCAGTACTTC
>TRBJ2-3|NA|NA|TRBV11-2
CASSLSRGQTGPYF
TGTGCCAGCAGCTTATCTCGCGGACAAACTGGACCGTATTTT
>TRBJ2-5|TRBD2|once|TRBV19
CASARGLAGIFRETQYF
TGTGCCAGTGCACGGGGACTAGCGGGGATCTTCAGAGAGACCCAGTACTTC
>TRBJ1-1|NA|NA|TRBV2
CASKVVGTNTEAFF
TGTGCCAGCAAGGTTGTGGGGACGAACACTGAAGCTTTCTTT
>TRBJ1-2|NA|NA|TRBV24-1
CATSDDSGTKYGYTF
TGTGCCACCAGTGATGACTCCGGGACTAAGTATGGCTACACCTTC
>TRBJ2-1|TRBD1|NA|TRBV3-1/TRBV3-2
CASSQPGQGGKQFF
TGTGCCAGCAGCCAACCCGGACAGGGTGGTAAGCAGTTCTTC
>TRBJ1-2|NA|NA|TRBV11-1
CASSLDSLQGYTF
TGTGCCAGCAGCTTGGACAGTCTTCAGGGCTACACCTTC
>TRBJ1-2|NA|NA|TRBV7-8
CASSLRSTVPYGYTF
TGTGCCAGCAGCTTAAGGTCAACAGTCCCATATGGCTACACCTTC
>TRBJ2-1|TRBD2|NA|TRBV5-4
CASSSRASGGVSSYNEQFF
TGTGCCAGCAGCTCCCGGGCTAGCGGGGGGGTTAGCTCCTACAATGAGCAGTTCTTC
>TRBJ2-1|TRBD2|NA|TRBV28
CASSPRSSGRGNEQFF
TGTGCCAGCAGCCCCCGATCTAGCGGGAGAGGCAATGAGCAGTTCTTC
>TRBJ1-2|NA|NA|TRBV6-5
CASSYLGPSYGYTF
TGTGCCAGCAGTTACCTTGGACCAAGCTATGGCTACACCTTC
>TRBJ2-7|NA|NA|TRBV6-5
CASSPGDGPFDEQYF
TGTGCCAGCAGCCCCGGGGACGGACCCTTCGACGAGCAGTACTTC
>TRBJ1-5|TRBD1|NA|TRBV5-1
CASSLEGASNQPQHF
TGCGCCAGCAGCTTGGAGGGGGCGAGCAATCAGCCCCAGCATTTT
>TRBJ1-1|NA|NA|TRBV14
CASSQTGRTEAFF
TGTGCCAGCAGCCAAACGGGGCGCACTGAAGCTTTCTTT
>TRBJ2-3|NA|once|TRBV6-5
CASPRSPGAEDTQYF
TGTGCCAGCCCGCGATCCCCCGGGGCCGAAGATACGCAGTATTTT
>TRBJ1-2|NA|NA|TRBV7-9
CASSLGQSYGYTF
TGTGCCAGCAGCCTCGGACAGTCCTATGGCTACACCTTC
>TRBJ1-1|TRBD1|NA|TRBV5-1
CASSGGTGATEAFF
TGCGCCAGCAGCGGAGGGACAGGGGCCACTGAAGCTTTCTTT
>TRBJ2-7|NA|NA|TRBV7-9
CASSPGNWYEQYF
TGTGCCAGCAGCCCGGGGAATTGGTACGAGCAGTACTTC
>TRBJ2-3|NA|NA|TRBV4-2
CASSPRDFQDTDTQYF
TGTGCCAGCAGCCCGCGGGACTTCCAAGACACAGATACGCAGTATTTT
>TRBJ2-2|NA|NA|TRBV19
CASSRGTGELFF
TGTGCCAGTAGTAGGGGCACCGGGGAGCTGTTTTTT
>TRBJ2-4|NA|NA|TRBV18
CASSPPGGPKNIQYF
TGTGCCAGCTCACCACCGGGGGGCCCCAAAAACATTCAGTACTTC
>TRBJ1-2|NA|NA|TRBV5-1
CASSGQNYGYTF
TGCGCCAGCAGCGGACAAAACTATGGCTACACCTTC
>TRBJ2-7|TRBD2|NA|TRBV28
CASSLSGLGIYEQYF
TGTGCCAGCAGCCTTAGCGGGTTAGGGATATACGAGCAGTACTTC
>TRBJ1-4|NA|once|TRBV2
CASSNMRNEKLFF
TGTGCCAGCAGCAACATGCGGAATGAAAAACTGTTTTTT
>TRBJ2-1|TRBD1|NA|TRBV7-2
CASSPRDRTFNNEQFF
TGTGCCAGCAGCCCTAGGGACAGGACTTTTAACAATGAGCAGTTCTTC
>TRBJ2-2|TRBD2|NA|TRBV10-2
CASSDYPLAVDTGELFF
TGCGCCAGCAGTGATTACCCTCTAGCGGTGGACACCGGGGAGCTGTTTTTT
>TRBJ1-5|TRBD1|NA|TRBV11-3
CASSLGTGGNQPQHF
TGTGCCAGCAGCTTAGGGACAGGGGGCAATCAGCCCCAGCATTTT
>TRBJ1-6|NA|NA|TRBV5-1
CASSLAGTYNSPLHF
TGCGCCAGCAGCTTGGCGGGGACTTATAATTCACCCCTCCACTTT
>TRBJ1-4|NA|NA|TRBV4-1
CASSYGNRIMNEKLFF
TGCGCCAGCAGCTACGGAAACAGGATCATGAATGAAAAACTGTTTTTT
>TRBJ1-5|NA|NA|TRBV6-1
CASSEALLGYQPQHF
TGTGCCAGCAGTGAAGCGCTTCTAGGGTACCAGCCCCAGCATTTT
>TRBJ2-1|NA|NA|TRBV27
CASTPPGSGEQFF
TGTGCCAGCACCCCCCCAGGTAGTGGTGAGCAGTTCTTC
>TRBJ2-3|NA|NA|TRBV7-3
CASSLWGAGATDTQYF
TGTGCCAGCAGCTTATGGGGGGCGGGAGCGACAGATACGCAGTATTTT
>TRBJ2-2|TRBD2|NA|TRBV5-1
CASSPGLAGVGTGELFF
TGCGCCAGCAGCCCGGGACTAGCGGGAGTAGGCACCGGGGAGCTGTTTTTT
>TRBJ1-2|TRBD1|NA|TRBV19
CASSSGTGGNYGYTF
TGTGCCAGTAGTTCCGGGACAGGGGGCAACTATGGCTACACCTTC
>TRBJ2-3|NA|NA|TRBV7-2
CASSLNIGVGDTQYF
TGTGCCAGCAGCTTAAATATAGGGGTAGGGGATACGCAGTATTTT
>TRBJ2-2|NA|NA|TRBV19
CASSPPRGVANTGELFF
TGTGCCAGTAGTCCCCCGAGAGGGGTCGCGAACACCGGGGAGCTGTTTTTT
>TRBJ2-2|NA|NA|TRBV6-5
CASSSSVMDYRGELFF
TGTGCCAGCAGTTCCAGCGTAATGGACTATCGCGGGGAGCTGTTTTTT
>TRBJ2-1|NA|few|TRBV11-2
CASSPYNEQFF
TGTGCCAGCAGCCCCTACAATGAGCAGTTCTTC
>TRBJ2-4|NA|NA|TRBV27
CASSGPQGAKNIQYF
TGTGCCAGCAGTGGTCCCCAGGGGGCCAAAAACATTCAGTACTTC
>TRBJ2-2|NA|NA|TRBV7-6
CASRRGDTGELFF
TGTGCCAGCAGAAGGGGGGACACCGGGGAGCTGTTTTTT
>TRBJ1-1|NA|NA|TRBV6-5
CASNGQGRSTEAFF
TGTGCCAGCAATGGGCAGGGTCGCAGCACTGAAGCTTTCTTT
>TRBJ2-7|NA|NA|TRBV7-2
CASSRDYSGSYEQYF
TGTGCCAGCAGCCGCGACTACTCAGGGTCATACGAGCAGTACTTC